The 12 T cell receptor beta chains below come from one sample, sequenced in a study of shared clonotypes between healthy human individuals. Method: immunoSEQ multiplex PCR; TCRdb's copy keeps in-frame clones and lacks some. The sample yields approximately 1,500,000 clones, approximately 98% seen once. Material: naive CD4+ T cells sorted from blood. Subset defined: CD45RA+ positively selected. The origin of the receptors is a man aged 30 to 45 in good health.

The chain recombines TRBV6-5 with TRBJ2-1, with D tentatively TRBD1 (5 bases). Germline V CDR1 and CDR2: MNHEY, SVGAGI. V lost 3 bases, J lost 10 bases, and 19 bases lay in between. The CDR3 contains 15 residues. The CDR3 here is CASSYGFTVSGEQFF. The CDR3 DNA follows: TGTGCCAGCAGTTATGGTTTTACGGTTTCAGGGGAGCAGTTCTTC.

This chain uses TRBV14 with TRBJ2-7, with D possibly TRBD1 on 5 matching bases. Germline CDR1 is SGHDN and CDR2 is FVKESK. CDR3 length equals 13 residues. V was pared by 4 bases and J by 5 bases, with 12 bases between. This CDR3 reads CASSRGHTHEQYF. CDR3 nucleotides: TGTGCCAGCAGCCGTGGACATACCCACGAGCAGTACTTC.

The CDR3 loop is CASSLAPAGDGNEQFF. The CDR3 bases are TGTGCCAGCAGCTTAGCGCCAGCGGGAGATGGGAATGAGCAGTTCTTC. The chain links TRBV7-2 to TRBJ2-1, with TRBD2 identical over 8 bases. This CDR3 has 16 residues. The V segment lost 0 bases and the J segment 7 bases; nucleotides outside the gene matches: 8. Looked up from germline, CDR1 is SGHTA and CDR2 is FQGNSA.

The rearrangement uses TRBV18 and TRBJ2-3; 10 bases align to TRBD2. V was clipped by 1 base and J by 4 bases; unmatched bases: 2. Germline-derived CDR1 and CDR2 are KGHSH and LQKENI. The CDR3 is made up of 15 amino acids. In DNA, the CDR3 is TGTGCCAGCTCACCACTAAGCGGGAGGGCAGATACGCAGTATTTT. This codes for CASSPLSGRADTQYF.

This chain uses TRBV7-9 with TRBJ1-4; TRBD1 might be the D (5 bases). The CDR3 spans 14 residues. CDR1 is SEHNR, CDR2 FQNEAQ, per germline (reference sequence). Trimming removed 4 bases from V and 7 bases from J, with 13 bases in between. The CDR3 bases are TGTGCCAGCAGCTCTTTGGGGGGGAGTGAAAAACTGTTTTTT. Protein sequence: CASSSLGGSEKLFF.

The chain couples TRBV5-1 to TRBJ2-7, with D possibly being TRBD1 or TRBD2 (7 bases each). Trimming pared 4 bases from V and 4 bases from J, leaving 18 bases between. CDR3 length: 15 residues. Germline V CDR1 and CDR2: SGHRS, YFSETQ. The CDR3 loop is CASSVISRGGYEQYF. The CDR3 region has the DNA TGCGCCAGCAGCGTCATTTCCAGGGGGGGATACGAGCAGTACTTC. Full variable domain (outside the CDR3, taken from reference TRBV5-1 and TRBJ2-7): KAGVTQTPRYLIKTRGQQVTLSCSPISGHRSVSWYQQTPGQGLQFLFEYFSETQRNKGNFPGRFSGRQFSNSRSEMNVSTLELGDSALYLCASSVISRGGYEQYFGPGTRLTVT.

This chain joins TRBV7-6 and TRBJ2-5; TRBD2 aligns across 8 bases. The J segment lost 5 bases and the V segment lost 4 bases, leaving 9 bases of the junction unmatched. Germline V lookup: CDR1 SGHVS, CDR2 FNYEAQ. The CDR3 is made up of 15 amino acids. Here the CDR3 reads CASSWEGLVDETQYF. In nucleotides, the CDR3 is TGTGCCAGCAGCTGGGAGGGACTAGTCGATGAGACCCAGTACTTC.

V is TRBV10-3 and J is TRBJ2-7; 7 bases fit TRBD2. The ends lost 5 bases at V and 7 bases at J; junction bases unmatched: 14. Germline assignment: CDR1 ENHRY and CDR2 SYGVKD. The CDR3 is 15 amino acids. CDR3 nucleotides: TGTGCCATCAGTTCTGGCGGGAGCCTTTTAGGGGAGCAGTACTTC. The encoded protein is CAISSGGSLLGEQYF.

There are a few counts of this clone. DNA for the CDR3: TGTGCCACCAGCAGAGATTGGCAGCCCCAGCATTTT. This translates into CATSRDWQPQHF. This chain uses TRBV15 with TRBJ1-5; D unresolved. The germline gives CDR1 LNHNV, CDR2 YYDKDF (reference sequence). This CDR3 comprises 12 residues. V lost 0 bases, J lost 7 bases, and 4 bases lay in between. Variable domain in full (rest from reference TRBV15 and TRBJ1-5): DAMVIQNPRYQVTQFGKPVTLSCSQTLNHNVMYWYQQKSSQAPKLLFHYYDKDFNNEADTPDNFQSRRPNTSFCFLDIRSPGLGDTAMYLCATSRDWQPQHFGDGTRLSIL.

V gene TRBV23-1 combines with J gene TRBJ1-4; D unresolved. TRBV23-1 is designated an ORF whose function remains uncertain. The CDR3 contains 11 residues. V shed 7 bases and J shed 3 bases, with 3 bases lying between them. The chain's CDR3 is CASTSNEKLFF. The CDR3 DNA reads TGCGCCAGCACCTCTAATGAAAAACTGTTTTTT.

The rearrangement joins TRBV19 to TRBJ2-2, with D uncertain. Trimming cost V 7 bases and J 5 bases, with 8 bases left between them. The CDR3 contains 12 residues. Germline V gene lookup returns CDR1 LNHDA and CDR2 SQIVND (reference sequence). The CDR3 sequence is CASNGQTGELFF. CDR3 nucleotides: TGTGCCAGTAACGGGCAAACCGGGGAGCTGTTTTTT.

The V call is TRBV5-1, the J call TRBJ2-7; possible D gene TRBD2, 5 bases. The V and J ends lost 3 bases and 2 bases respectively, with 12 bases between them. Germline V CDR1 and CDR2: SGHRS, YFSETQ. This CDR3 comprises 14 residues. Written as DNA, the CDR3 is TGCGCCAGCAGCTCCAGCGGAAAGACCTACGAGCAGTACTTC. Its protein is CASSSSGKTYEQYF.